The present TCR beta chain was sequenced within a study of cytomegalovirus exposure and HLA in healthy donors. Study as a whole: For the roughly 390 genotyped donors, 80% to 90% fell within the Caucasian-associated ancestry cluster.

Primers included in the PCR were 60 Vbeta and 13 Jbeta primers. Data came from immunoSEQ multiplex PCR; TCRdb stores just in-frame clones and leaves some out. Found here are about 170,000 clones, 70% to 90% of them singletons; the top ten hold more than 2%. The study's findings and limits: The study listed approximately 170 cytomegalovirus-associated TCR beta chains. The sole available immune exposure information was CMV serostatus. HLA-A and HLA-B allele assignments for most subjects were reportedly predicted accurately using TCR beta sequences.

Worth noting for this clone: Its antigen is not identified.

CDR1 is SGDLS and CDR2 is YYNGEE in the germline V gene. The trim removed 4 bases at V and 4 bases at J, leaving 7 bases unmatched. The CDR3 is 15 residues long. Material: PBMCs. The rearrangement links TRBV9 to TRBJ1-2; 10 positions match TRBD1. The receptor's source is a man aged 18 to 29 in good health and CMV-seropositive. DNA for the CDR3: TGTGCCAGCAGCCAGACCGGACAGGGGGTCTATGGCTACACCTTC. Amino acid sequence: CASSQTGQGVYGYTF.